The sequence of this TCR beta chain was determined in a study of blood T cell repertoires in COVID-19. Germline CDR1 and CDR2: SGHRS and YFSETQ. V lost 3 bases and J lost 5; bases outside the gene matches: 5. The CDR3 sequence is 16 residues long. Profiled with immunoSEQ multiplex PCR; TCRdb holds only in-frame clones, not every one. The sample contains tens of thousands of clones, just under 85% of which appear only once. Sequenced sample: peripheral blood. The TCR originated in a man aged 65-85 years with acute or convalescent COVID-19. This chain joins TRBV5-1 and TRBJ2-2; 12 bases line up with TRBD2. This chain's CDR3 is CASSWGTSGRTGELFF. As DNA, the CDR3 is TGCGCCAGCAGCTGGGGGACTAGCGGGCGGACCGGGGAGCTGTTTTTT.